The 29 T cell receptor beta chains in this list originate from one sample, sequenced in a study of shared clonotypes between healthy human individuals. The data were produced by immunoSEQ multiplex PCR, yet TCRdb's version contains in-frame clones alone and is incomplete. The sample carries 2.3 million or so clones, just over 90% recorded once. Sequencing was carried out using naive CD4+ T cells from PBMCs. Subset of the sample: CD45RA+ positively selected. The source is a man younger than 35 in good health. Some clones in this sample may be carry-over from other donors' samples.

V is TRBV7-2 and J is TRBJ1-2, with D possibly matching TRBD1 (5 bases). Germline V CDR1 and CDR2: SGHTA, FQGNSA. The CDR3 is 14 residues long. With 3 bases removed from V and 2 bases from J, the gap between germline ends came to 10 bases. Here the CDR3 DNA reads TGTGCCAGCAGCTTTCCCGCAGGGAACTATGGCTACACCTTC. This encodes CASSFPAGNYGYTF.

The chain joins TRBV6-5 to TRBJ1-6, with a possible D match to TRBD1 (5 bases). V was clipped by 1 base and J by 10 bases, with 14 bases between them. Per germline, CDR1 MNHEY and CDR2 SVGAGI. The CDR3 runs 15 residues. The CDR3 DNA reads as TGTGCCAGCAGTTACTGGGACTCAGAGAAGTCACCCCTCCACTTT. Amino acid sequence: CASSYWDSEKSPLHF.

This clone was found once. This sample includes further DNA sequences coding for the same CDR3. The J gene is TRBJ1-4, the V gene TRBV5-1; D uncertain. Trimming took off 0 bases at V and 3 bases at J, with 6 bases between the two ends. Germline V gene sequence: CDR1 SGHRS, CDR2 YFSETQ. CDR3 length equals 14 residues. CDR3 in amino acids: CASSLDRSNEKLFF. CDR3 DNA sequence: TGCGCCAGCAGCTTGGATAGATCTAATGAAAAACTGTTTTTT.

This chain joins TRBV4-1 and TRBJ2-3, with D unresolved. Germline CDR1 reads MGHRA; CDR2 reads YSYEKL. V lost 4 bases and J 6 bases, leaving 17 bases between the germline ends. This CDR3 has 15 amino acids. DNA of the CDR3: TGCGCCAGCAGCCGCAATCCAAATGAACGCGATACGCAGTATTTT. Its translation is CASSRNPNERDTQYF.

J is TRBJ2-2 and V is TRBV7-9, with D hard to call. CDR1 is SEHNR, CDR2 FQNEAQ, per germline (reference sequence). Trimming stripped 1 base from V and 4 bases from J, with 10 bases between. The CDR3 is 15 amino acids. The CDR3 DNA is TGTGCCAGCAGCTTAGTTTGGTCACCCACCGGGGAGCTGTTTTTT. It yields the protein CASSLVWSPTGELFF.

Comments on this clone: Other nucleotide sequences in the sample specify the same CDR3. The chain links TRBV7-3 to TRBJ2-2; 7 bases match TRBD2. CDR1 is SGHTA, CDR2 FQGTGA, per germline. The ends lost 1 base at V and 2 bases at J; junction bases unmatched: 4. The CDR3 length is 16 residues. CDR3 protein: CASSLRLAVNTGELFF. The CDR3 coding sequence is TGTGCCAGCAGCTTAAGACTAGCAGTTAACACCGGGGAGCTGTTTTTT.

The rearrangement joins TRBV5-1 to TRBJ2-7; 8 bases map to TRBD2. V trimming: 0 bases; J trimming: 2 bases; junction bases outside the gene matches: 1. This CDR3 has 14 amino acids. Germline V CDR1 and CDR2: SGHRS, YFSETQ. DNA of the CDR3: TGCGCCAGCAGCTTGGTACTAGCGGCCTACGAGCAGTACTTC. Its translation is CASSLVLAAYEQYF.

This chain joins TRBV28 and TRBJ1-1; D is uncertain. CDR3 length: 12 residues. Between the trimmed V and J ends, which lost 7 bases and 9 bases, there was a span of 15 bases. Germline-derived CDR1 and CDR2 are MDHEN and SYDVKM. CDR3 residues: CASIIAPNQAFF. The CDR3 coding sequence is TGTGCCAGCATAATCGCCCCGAATCAAGCTTTCTTT.

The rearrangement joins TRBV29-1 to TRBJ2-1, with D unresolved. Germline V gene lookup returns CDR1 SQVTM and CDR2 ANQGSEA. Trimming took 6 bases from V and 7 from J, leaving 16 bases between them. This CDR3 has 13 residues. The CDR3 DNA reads TGCAGCGTCCCCATGTTTTTTAGTAATGAGCAGTTCTTC. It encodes CSVPMFFSNEQFF.

In DNA form, the CDR3 reads TGTGCCAGCACCAAACCCGGCGCCAAAAACATTCAGTACTTC. It yields the protein CASTKPGAKNIQYF. This sequence joins TRBV28 and TRBJ2-4; D is unclear. The germline V gene has CDR1 MDHEN and CDR2 SYDVKM. This CDR3 spans 14 amino acids. Trimming took off 7 bases at V and 1 base at J, with 11 bases between the two ends.

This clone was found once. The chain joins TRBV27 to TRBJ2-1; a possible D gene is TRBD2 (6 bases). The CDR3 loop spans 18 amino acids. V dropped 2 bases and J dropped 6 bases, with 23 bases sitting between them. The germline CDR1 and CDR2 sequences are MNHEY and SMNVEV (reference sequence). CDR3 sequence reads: CASSLRRVMVGVVNEQFF. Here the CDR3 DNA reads TGTGCCAGCAGTTTAAGGAGGGTTATGGTCGGGGTTGTCAATGAGCAGTTCTTC.

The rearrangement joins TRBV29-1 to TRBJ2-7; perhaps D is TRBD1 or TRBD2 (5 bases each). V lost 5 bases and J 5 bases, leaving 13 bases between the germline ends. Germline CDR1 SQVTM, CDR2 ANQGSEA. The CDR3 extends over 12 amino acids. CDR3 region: CSVSGTADEQYF. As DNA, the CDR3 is TGCAGCGTTTCCGGGACGGCTGACGAGCAGTACTTC.

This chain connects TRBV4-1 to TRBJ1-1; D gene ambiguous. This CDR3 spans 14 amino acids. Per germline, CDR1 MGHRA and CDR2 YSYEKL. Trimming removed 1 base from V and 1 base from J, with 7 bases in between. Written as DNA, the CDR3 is TGCGCCAGCAGCCAAGTGAGCCAGAACACTGAAGCTTTCTTT. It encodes CASSQVSQNTEAFF.

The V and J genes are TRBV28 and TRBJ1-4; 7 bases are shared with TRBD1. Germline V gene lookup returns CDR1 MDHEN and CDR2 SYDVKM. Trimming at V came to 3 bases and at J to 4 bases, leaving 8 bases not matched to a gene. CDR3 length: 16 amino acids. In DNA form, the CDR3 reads TGTGCCAGCAGTTTGTTAGGGACAGTCGTTAATGAAAAACTGTTTTTT. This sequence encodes CASSLLGTVVNEKLFF.

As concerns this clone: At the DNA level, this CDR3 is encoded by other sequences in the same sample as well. This CDR3 reads CATSRRAGGETQYF. The CDR3 nucleotides are TGTGCCACCAGTAGGAGGGCGGGAGGGGAGACCCAGTACTTC. J is TRBJ2-5 and V is TRBV15, with 9 bases aligning to TRBD2. V dropped 6 bases and J dropped 5; count of bases not matched to a gene: 7. Germline CDR1 and CDR2: LNHNV and YYDKDF (reference sequence). The CDR3 extends over 14 amino acids.

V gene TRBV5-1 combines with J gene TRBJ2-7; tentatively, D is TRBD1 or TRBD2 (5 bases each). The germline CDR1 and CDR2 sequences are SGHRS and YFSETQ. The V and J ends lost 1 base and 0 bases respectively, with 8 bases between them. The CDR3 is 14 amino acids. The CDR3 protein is CASSLWGSSYEQYF. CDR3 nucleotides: TGCGCCAGCAGCTTGTGGGGGAGCTCCTACGAGCAGTACTTC.

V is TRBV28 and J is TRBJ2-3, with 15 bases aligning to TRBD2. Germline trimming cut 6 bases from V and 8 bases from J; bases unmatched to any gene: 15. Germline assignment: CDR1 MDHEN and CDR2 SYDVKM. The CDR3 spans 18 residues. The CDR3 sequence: CASRPGTSGRFVAGTQYF. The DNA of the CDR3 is TGTGCCAGCAGGCCCGGGACTAGCGGGAGGTTTGTTGCAGGTACGCAGTATTTT.

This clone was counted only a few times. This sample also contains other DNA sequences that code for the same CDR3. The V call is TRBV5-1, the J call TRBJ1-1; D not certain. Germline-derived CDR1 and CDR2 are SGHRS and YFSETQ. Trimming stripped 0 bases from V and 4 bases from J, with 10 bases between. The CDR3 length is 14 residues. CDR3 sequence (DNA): TGCGCCAGCAGCTTGGCGGGGATGGGCACTGAAGCTTTCTTT. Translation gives CASSLAGMGTEAFF.

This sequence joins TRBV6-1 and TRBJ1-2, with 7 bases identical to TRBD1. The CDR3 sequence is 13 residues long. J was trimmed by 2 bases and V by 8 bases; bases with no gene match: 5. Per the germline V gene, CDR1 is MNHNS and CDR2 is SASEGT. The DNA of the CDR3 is TGTGCCAGCGAACAGGGGCTAAACTATGGCTACACCTTC. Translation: CASEQGLNYGYTF.

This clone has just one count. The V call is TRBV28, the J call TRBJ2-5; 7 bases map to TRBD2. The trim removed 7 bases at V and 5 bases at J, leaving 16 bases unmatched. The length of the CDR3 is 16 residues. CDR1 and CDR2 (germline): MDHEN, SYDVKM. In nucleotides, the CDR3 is TGTGCCAGCAACCTCTGGCCAGCGGGAACGGTGGAGACCCAGTACTTC. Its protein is CASNLWPAGTVETQYF.

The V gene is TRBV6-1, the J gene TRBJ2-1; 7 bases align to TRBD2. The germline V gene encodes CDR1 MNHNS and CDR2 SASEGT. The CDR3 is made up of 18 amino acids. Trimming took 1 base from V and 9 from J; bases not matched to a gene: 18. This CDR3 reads CASSEDQRGSLSYGEQFF. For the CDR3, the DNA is TGTGCCAGCAGTGAAGACCAGCGGGGATCCCTCTCTTACGGTGAGCAGTTCTTC.

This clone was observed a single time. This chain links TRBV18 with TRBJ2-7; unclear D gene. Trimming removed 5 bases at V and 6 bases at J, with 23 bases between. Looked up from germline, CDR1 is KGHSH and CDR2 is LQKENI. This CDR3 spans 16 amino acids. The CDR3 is CASSTNWQTGVGEQYF. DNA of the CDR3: TGTGCCAGCTCAACCAATTGGCAGACTGGGGTGGGCGAGCAGTACTTC.

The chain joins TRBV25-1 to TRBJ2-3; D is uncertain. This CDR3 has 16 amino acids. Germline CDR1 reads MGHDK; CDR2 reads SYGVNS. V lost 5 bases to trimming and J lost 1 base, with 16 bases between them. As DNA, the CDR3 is TGTGCCAGCAGTCCTCGGACCGATAGACGCACAGATACGCAGTATTTT. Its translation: CASSPRTDRRTDTQYF.

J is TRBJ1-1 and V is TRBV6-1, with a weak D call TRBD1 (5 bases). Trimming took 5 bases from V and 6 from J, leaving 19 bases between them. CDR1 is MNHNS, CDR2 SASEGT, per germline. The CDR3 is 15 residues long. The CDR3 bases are TGTGCCAGCAGTCCCGTCGAGGGGCGGCGGGCTGAAGCTTTCTTT. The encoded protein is CASSPVEGRRAEAFF.

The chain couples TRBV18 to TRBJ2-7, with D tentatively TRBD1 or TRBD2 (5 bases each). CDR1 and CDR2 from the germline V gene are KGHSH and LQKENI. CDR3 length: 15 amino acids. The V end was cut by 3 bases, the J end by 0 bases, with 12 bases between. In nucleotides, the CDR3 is TGTGCCAGCTCACCGGGGCCGGGGAACTCCTACGAGCAGTACTTC. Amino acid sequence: CASSPGPGNSYEQYF.

CDR3 sequence (DNA): TGCGCCAGCTCGCTCCTCCCCGGGACAGTTCCTGAAAAACTGTTTTTT. Translation: CASSLLPGTVPEKLFF. The V gene is TRBV5-1, the J gene TRBJ1-4, with TRBD1 identical over 7 bases. Per germline, CDR1 SGHRS and CDR2 YFSETQ. The CDR3 contains 16 residues. V gave up 7 bases and J gave up 7 bases; unmatched junction bases: 16.

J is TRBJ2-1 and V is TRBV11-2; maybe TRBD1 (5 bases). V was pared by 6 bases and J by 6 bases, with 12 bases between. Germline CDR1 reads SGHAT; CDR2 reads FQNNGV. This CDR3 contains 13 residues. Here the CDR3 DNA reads TGTGCCAGCAGAATCTCAGGGTCCAATGAGCAGTTCTTC. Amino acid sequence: CASRISGSNEQFF.

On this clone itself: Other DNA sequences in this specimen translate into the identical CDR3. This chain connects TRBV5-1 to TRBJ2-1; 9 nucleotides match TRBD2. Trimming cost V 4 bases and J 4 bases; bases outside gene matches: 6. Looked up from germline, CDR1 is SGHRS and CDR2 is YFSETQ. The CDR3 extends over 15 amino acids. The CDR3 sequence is CASSQTSGTYNEQFF. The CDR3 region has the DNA TGCGCCAGCAGCCAGACTAGCGGCACTTACAATGAGCAGTTCTTC.

The CDR3 loop reads CASRSLISAYDQYF. Here the CDR3 DNA reads TGTGCCAGCAGATCCTTAATCTCGGCGTATGACCAGTACTTC. The chain combines TRBV6-5 with TRBJ2-7, with D unresolved. V was pared by 6 bases and J by 10 bases, with 22 bases between. Per germline, CDR1 MNHEY and CDR2 SVGAGI. The CDR3 length is 14 residues.